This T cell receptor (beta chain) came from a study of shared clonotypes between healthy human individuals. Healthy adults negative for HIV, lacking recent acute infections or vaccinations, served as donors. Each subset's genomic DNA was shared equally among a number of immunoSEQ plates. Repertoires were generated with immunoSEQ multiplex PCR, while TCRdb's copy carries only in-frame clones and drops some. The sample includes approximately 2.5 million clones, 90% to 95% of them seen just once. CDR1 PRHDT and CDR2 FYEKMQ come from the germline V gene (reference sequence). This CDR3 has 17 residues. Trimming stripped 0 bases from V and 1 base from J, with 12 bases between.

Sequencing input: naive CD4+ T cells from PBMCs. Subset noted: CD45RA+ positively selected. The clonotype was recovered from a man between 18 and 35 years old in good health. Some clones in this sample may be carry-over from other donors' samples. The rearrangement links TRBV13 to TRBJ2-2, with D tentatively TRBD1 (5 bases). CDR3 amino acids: CASSLGWGRMNTGELFF. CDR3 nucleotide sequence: TGTGCCAGCAGCTTAGGATGGGGCAGGATGAACACCGGGGAGCTGTTTTTT.